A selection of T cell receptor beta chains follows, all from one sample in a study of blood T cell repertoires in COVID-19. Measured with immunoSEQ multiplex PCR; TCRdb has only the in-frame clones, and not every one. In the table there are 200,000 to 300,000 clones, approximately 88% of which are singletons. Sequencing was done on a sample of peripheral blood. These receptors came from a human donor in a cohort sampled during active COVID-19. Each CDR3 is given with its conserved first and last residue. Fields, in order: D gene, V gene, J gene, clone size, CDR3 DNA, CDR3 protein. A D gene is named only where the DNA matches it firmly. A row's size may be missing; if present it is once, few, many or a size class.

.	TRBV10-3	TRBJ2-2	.	TGTGCCATCAGTGAGTCGCGAAGTATGAACACCGGGGAGCTGTTTTTT	CAISESRSMNTGELFF
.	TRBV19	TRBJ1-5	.	TGTGCCAGTAGTATTGTCGGACACAATCAGCCCCAGCATTTT	CASSIVGHNQPQHF
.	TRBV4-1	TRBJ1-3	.	TGCGCCAGCAGCCAAGATATGTTCGTCGCAGACGAGGCGGACACCATATATTTT	CASSQDMFVADEADTIYF
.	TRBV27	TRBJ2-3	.	TGTGCCAGCACCTCGGGAAGACGCACAGATACGCAGTATTTT	CASTSGRRTDTQYF
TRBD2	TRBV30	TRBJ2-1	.	TGTGCCTGGAGTAGATTAAGCGGGGGGGCACGCAATGAGCAGTTCTTC	CAWSRLSGGARNEQFF
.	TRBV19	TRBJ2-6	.	TGTGCCAGTAGTCTGACAAGAGGACAGACCTCTGGGGCCAACGTCCTGACTTTC	CASSLTRGQTSGANVLTF
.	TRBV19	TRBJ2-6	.	TGTGCCAGTAGTCCCCCAGGCTTCTCTGGGGCCAACGTCCTGACTTTC	CASSPPGFSGANVLTF
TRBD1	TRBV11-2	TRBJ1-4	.	TGTGCCAGCAGCTACATCGTTTCAGGCCCGGGACAGTTATATGAAAAACTGTTTTTT	CASSYIVSGPGQLYEKLFF
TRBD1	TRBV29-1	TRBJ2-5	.	TGCAGCGTCCGAGACAGGGCAAGAGAGACCCAGTACTTC	CSVRDRARETQYF
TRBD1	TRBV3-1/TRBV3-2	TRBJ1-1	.	TGTGCCAGCAGCGCCCGGGACAGCTTGAACACTGAAGCTTTCTTT	CASSARDSLNTEAFF
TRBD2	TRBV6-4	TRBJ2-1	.	TGTGCCAGCAGTGACCAGGGCGGGGGGGGTAGTGATGAGCAGTTCTTC	CASSDQGGGGSDEQFF
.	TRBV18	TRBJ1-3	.	TGTGCCAGCTCACCGACAGGAGTAATCTCTGGAAACACCATATATTTT	CASSPTGVISGNTIYF
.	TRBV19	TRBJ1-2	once	TGTGCCAGCCAGGACCGTTCCCCGGGGGGCTACACCTTC	CASQDRSPGGYTF
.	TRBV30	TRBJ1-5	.	TGTGCCTGGAGCCAGGACACCAATCAGCCCCAGCATTTT	CAWSQDTNQPQHF
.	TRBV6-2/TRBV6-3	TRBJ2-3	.	TGTGCCAGCAGTCGGGATACTTGGCCAGATACGCAGTATTTT	CASSRDTWPDTQYF
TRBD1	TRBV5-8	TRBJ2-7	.	TGTGCCAGCAGCACTCAGACAGGGGCCAAGTACTTC	CASSTQTGAKYF
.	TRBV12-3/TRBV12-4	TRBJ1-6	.	TGTGCCACAACAGGGACTAATAATTCACCCCTCCACTTT	CATTGTNNSPLHF
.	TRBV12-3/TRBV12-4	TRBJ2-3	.	TGTGCCAGCAGTTTAAAGCGAACAGATACGCAGTATTTT	CASSLKRTDTQYF
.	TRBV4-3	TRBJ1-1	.	TGCGCCAGCAGCCAAGAATACGGTGCCTATAGGAACACTGAAGCTTTCTTT	CASSQEYGAYRNTEAFF
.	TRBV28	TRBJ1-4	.	TGTGCCAGCAACGGGTTGGTTAATGAAAAACTGTTTTTT	CASNGLVNEKLFF
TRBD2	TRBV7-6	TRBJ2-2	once	TGTGCCAGCAGCTCGGGTGGGGCTAGCGGGCCGAACACCGGGGAGCTGTTTTTT	CASSSGGASGPNTGELFF
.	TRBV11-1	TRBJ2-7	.	TGTGCCAGCAGCCATAGGGACACGACCCTTTACGAGCAGTACTTC	CASSHRDTTLYEQYF
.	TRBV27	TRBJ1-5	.	TGTGCCAGCAGTTCCCCAGGGGAGCCCCAGCATTTT	CASSSPGEPQHF
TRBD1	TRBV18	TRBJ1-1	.	TGTGCCAGCTCAGCCAGACAGGGGGCGAACACTGAAGCTTTCTTT	CASSARQGANTEAFF
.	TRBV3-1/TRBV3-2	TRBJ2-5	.	TGTGCCAGCAGGAGGGATGAATGGGGGGAAGAGACCCAGTACTTC	CASRRDEWGEETQYF
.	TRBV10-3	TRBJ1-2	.	TGTGCCATCAGTCCTTCTACGGGGGAGGGCTACACCTTC	CAISPSTGEGYTF
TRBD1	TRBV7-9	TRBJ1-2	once	TGTGCCAGCAGCTTAGGAGGGGACAGGGGGCGGCAGGGCTATGGCTACACCTTC	CASSLGGDRGRQGYGYTF
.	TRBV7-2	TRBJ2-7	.	TGTGCCAGCAGCTTAAGCCACGAGCAGTACTTC	CASSLSHEQYF
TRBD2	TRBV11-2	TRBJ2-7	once	TGTGCCAGCACCGTTCCGGGACTAAATGGCCAGTACTTC	CASTVPGLNGQYF
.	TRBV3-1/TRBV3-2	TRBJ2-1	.	TGTGCCAGCAGCCCGACATACAATGAGCAGTTCTTC	CASSPTYNEQFF
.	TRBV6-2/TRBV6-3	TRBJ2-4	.	TGTGCCAGCAGCTGGGCAGTAGCCAAAAACATTCAGTACTTC	CASSWAVAKNIQYF
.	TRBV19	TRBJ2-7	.	TGTGCCAGTAGTATAACAGGGTTGGGGACCTACGAGCAGTACTTC	CASSITGLGTYEQYF
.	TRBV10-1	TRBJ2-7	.	TGTGCCAGCAGTGACGGAGGATCCTACGAGCAGTACTTC	CASSDGGSYEQYF
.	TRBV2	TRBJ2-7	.	TGTGCCAGCAGTGCAGAGGCCTACGAGCAGTACTTC	CASSAEAYEQYF
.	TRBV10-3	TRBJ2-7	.	TGTGCCATCAGCGGATCATCGGCGCGGCGGGTGGATAGCCCCTACGAGCAGTACTTC	CAISGSSARRVDSPYEQYF
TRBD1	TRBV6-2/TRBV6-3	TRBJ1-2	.	TGTGCCAGCAGCCCCAGGGGGATGGATGGCTACACCTTC	CASSPRGMDGYTF
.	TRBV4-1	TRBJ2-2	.	TGCGCCAGCAGCCAAGATGGAAGGGGTGACACCGGGGAGCTGTTTTTT	CASSQDGRGDTGELFF
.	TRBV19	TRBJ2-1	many	TGTGCCAGTACGGCGGGTCTGGGGTACAATGAGCAGTTCTTC	CASTAGLGYNEQFF
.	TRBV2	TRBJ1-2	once	TGTGCCAGCAGCATTACAGGGTTTGGCTACACCTTC	CASSITGFGYTF